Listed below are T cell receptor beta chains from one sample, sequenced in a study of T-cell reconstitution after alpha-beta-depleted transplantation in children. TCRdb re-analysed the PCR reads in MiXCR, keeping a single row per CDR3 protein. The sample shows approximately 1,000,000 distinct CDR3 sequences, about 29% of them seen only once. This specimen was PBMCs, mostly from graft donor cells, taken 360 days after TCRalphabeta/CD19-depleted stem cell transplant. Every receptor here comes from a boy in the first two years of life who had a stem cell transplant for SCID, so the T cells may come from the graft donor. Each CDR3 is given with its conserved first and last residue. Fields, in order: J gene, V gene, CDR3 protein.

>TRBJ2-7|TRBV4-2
CASSPGGEAEQYF
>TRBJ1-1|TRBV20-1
CSASLSPAGKAFF
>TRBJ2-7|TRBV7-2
CASSFAPAYEQYF
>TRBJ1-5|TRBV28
CASSLRQGANQPQHF
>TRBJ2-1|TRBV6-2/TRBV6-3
CASSYQGESYNEQFF
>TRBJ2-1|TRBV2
CASSASYNEQFF
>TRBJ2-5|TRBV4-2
CASSQDGTLQETQYF
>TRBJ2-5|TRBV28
CASSWLGGTGQETQYF
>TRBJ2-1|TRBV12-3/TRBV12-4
CASSPRDRVTGEQFF
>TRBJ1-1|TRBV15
CATSRVTEAFF
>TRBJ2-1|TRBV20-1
CSAVTSSRRNEQFF
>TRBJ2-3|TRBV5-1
CASSFWQDGSDTQYF
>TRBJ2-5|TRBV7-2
CASSLAPGIETQYF
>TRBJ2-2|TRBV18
CASSTTPKNTGELFF
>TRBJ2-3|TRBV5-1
CASSWGTGIQLDTQYF
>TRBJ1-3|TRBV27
CASRTNRGQISTIYF
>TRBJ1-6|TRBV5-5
CASSLDRLGPLHF
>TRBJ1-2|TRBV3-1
CASSQRRGSSGYTF
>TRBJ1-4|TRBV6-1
CASSSDTARPTNEKLFF
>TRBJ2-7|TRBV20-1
CSAGGIWAGIYEQYF
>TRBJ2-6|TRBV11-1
CASSRDRGPLSGANVLTF
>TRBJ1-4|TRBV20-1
CSARQGADEKLFF
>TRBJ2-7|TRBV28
CASSYRQVSYEQYF
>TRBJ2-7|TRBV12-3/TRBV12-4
CASSYIAQGPYEQYF
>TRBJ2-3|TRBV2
CASTLQILTDTQYF
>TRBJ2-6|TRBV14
CASSQDLLISGANVLTF
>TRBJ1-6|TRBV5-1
CASNAGVGSPLHF
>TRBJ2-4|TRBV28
CASSLDTLNPLAKNIQYF
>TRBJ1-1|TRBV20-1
CSASQGQSEAFF
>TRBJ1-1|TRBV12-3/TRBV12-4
CASSRQGNTEAFF
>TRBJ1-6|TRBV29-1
CSVEPTEGRTESPLHF
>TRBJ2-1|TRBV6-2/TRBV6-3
CASSSVGAIYNEQFF
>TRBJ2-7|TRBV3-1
CASSPLGFPYEQYF
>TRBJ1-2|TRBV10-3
CAISGTGVAYGYTF
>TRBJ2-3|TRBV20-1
CSARSTSGGKTDTQYF
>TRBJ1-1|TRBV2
CASSDVGVSTEAFF
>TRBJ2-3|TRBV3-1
CASSQDPVRADTQYF
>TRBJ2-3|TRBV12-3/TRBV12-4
CASSSIPDRVSTDTQYF
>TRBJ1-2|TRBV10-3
CAISDPGQGAGYTF
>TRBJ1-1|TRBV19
CASYTYTEAFF
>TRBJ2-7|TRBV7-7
CASSPPDRDSYEQYF
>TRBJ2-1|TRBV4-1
CASSQDSSGGSYNEQFF
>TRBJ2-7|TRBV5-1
CASSLGVGTSGGLFYEQYF
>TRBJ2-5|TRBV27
CASSPSGPGTQYF
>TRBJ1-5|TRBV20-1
CSARGQGRQPQHF
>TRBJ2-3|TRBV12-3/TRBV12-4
CASSLEGSITDTQYF
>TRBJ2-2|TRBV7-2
CASSSVGELFF
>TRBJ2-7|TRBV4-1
CASSQDVGPYEQYF
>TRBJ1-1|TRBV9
CASSEGQMNTEAFF
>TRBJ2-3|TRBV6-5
CASSHRDSRSPDTQYF
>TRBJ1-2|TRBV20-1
CSTIDRRDGYTF
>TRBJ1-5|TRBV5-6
CASSLVGQMVQHF